This T cell receptor (beta chain) appears in the sequencing data of a study of control samples from healthy donors and cancer patients. Germline CDR1 and CDR2: SGDLS and YYNGEE. The ends were cut back, 0 bases at V and 2 bases at J, with 10 bases in the middle. The CDR3 contains 15 residues. In this sample, this clone turned up once. Here immunoSEQ multiplex PCR was the method, and the copy in TCRdb shows in-frame clones only, minus some. The sample lists over 150,000 clones; approximately 92% were seen once. The TCR originated in a man aged 25-45 years in good health. Sequenced: blood. The chain joins TRBV9 to TRBJ2-3; tentative D call: TRBD2 (6 bases). This CDR3 is CASSVGGTYTDTQYF. CDR3 nucleotide sequence: TGTGCCAGCAGCGTAGGCGGGACCTACACAGATACGCAGTATTTT.